This is a list of T cell receptor beta chains from one sample in a study of siplizumab effects on memory and regulatory T cells. TCRdb's copy holds only in-frame clones and misses some; the assay was immunoSEQ multiplex PCR. The repertoire holds approximately 100,000 clones, with about 90% as singletons. Sequenced material: CD4+ T cells sorted from blood. The receptors here all came from a human donor in good health. Some clones in this sample may be carry-over from other donors' samples. Each CDR3 is given with its conserved first and last residue. Fields, in order: clone size, D gene, V gene, J gene, CDR3 DNA, CDR3 protein. A D gene is named only where the DNA matches it firmly. Clone size, where shown, is once, few, many, or a class for clones that have expanded.

clone_size: .; d_call: .; v_call: TRBV7-9; j_call: TRBJ2-3; cdr3_nt: TGTGCCAGCAGCTTAGGGTCCGAGGTTACGCAGTATTTT; cdr3_aa: CASSLGSEVTQYF
clone_size: .; d_call: .; v_call: TRBV30; j_call: TRBJ1-1; cdr3_nt: TGTGCCTGGAGTTGGAAGGGTGGGAGGACTGAAGCTTTCTTT; cdr3_aa: CAWSWKGGRTEAFF
clone_size: once; d_call: .; v_call: TRBV19; j_call: TRBJ2-1; cdr3_nt: TGTGCCAGTAACTCCCCCCACAGTTCCTACAATGAGCAGTTCTTC; cdr3_aa: CASNSPHSSYNEQFF
clone_size: .; d_call: .; v_call: TRBV29-1; j_call: TRBJ2-7; cdr3_nt: TGCAGCGTTGGTTCAGGGGCCGCAGGATACGAGCAGTACTTC; cdr3_aa: CSVGSGAAGYEQYF
clone_size: .; d_call: .; v_call: TRBV7-3; j_call: TRBJ2-1; cdr3_nt: TGTGCCAGCAGCCCGACTGGAACCTACAATGAGCAGTTCTTC; cdr3_aa: CASSPTGTYNEQFF
clone_size: .; d_call: TRBD2; v_call: TRBV7-2; j_call: TRBJ2-7; cdr3_nt: TGTGCCAGCAGCTTAGAAGGGACTACCCCACACGAGCAGTACTTC; cdr3_aa: CASSLEGTTPHEQYF
clone_size: .; d_call: .; v_call: TRBV10-2; j_call: TRBJ2-7; cdr3_nt: TGCGCCAGCAGTGATCGGTACGAGCAGTACTTC; cdr3_aa: CASSDRYEQYF
clone_size: .; d_call: .; v_call: TRBV4-1; j_call: TRBJ2-1; cdr3_nt: TGCGCCAGCAGCGCAGAGGAGACTAGTCACAATGAGCAGTTCTTC; cdr3_aa: CASSAEETSHNEQFF
clone_size: once; d_call: TRBD1; v_call: TRBV19; j_call: TRBJ2-4; cdr3_nt: TGTGCCAGTAGCACACAGGGGGAACGGGCCGGTGGCATTCAGTACTTC; cdr3_aa: CASSTQGERAGGIQYF
clone_size: .; d_call: TRBD2; v_call: TRBV29-1; j_call: TRBJ2-1; cdr3_nt: TGCAGCGTTGAATTCCAACTAGCGTTCTCCTACAATGAGCAGTTCTTC; cdr3_aa: CSVEFQLAFSYNEQFF
clone_size: .; d_call: .; v_call: TRBV11-3; j_call: TRBJ2-2; cdr3_nt: TGTGCCAGCAGCTTAAGGGATCCCGGGGAGCTGTTTTTT; cdr3_aa: CASSLRDPGELFF
clone_size: .; d_call: .; v_call: TRBV10-1; j_call: TRBJ2-5; cdr3_nt: TGCGCCAGCAGTGCTGTTAGGGACGAGACCCAGTACTTC; cdr3_aa: CASSAVRDETQYF
clone_size: once; d_call: TRBD1; v_call: TRBV27; j_call: TRBJ2-7; cdr3_nt: TGTGCCAGCAGAGGATACGGGACAGGTGGGGAATCGGGTCTCGAGCAGTACTTC; cdr3_aa: CASRGYGTGGESGLEQYF
clone_size: .; d_call: .; v_call: TRBV28; j_call: TRBJ2-6; cdr3_nt: TGTGCCAGCAGTGGGTCAGTCTCTGGGGCCAACGTCCTGACTTTC; cdr3_aa: CASSGSVSGANVLTF
clone_size: .; d_call: .; v_call: TRBV18; j_call: TRBJ2-1; cdr3_nt: TGTGCCAGCTCACCCACCGGGACCCCCGGAAGTAATGAGCAGTTCTTC; cdr3_aa: CASSPTGTPGSNEQFF
clone_size: .; d_call: .; v_call: TRBV7-9; j_call: TRBJ1-2; cdr3_nt: TGTGCCAGCAGCCGGGGGTCCTCTAACTATGGCTACACCTTC; cdr3_aa: CASSRGSSNYGYTF
clone_size: .; d_call: TRBD2; v_call: TRBV27; j_call: TRBJ2-1; cdr3_nt: TGTGCCAGCAGTTTACCTAGCGGGAGGCCCTCCTACAATGAGCAGTTCTTC; cdr3_aa: CASSLPSGRPSYNEQFF
clone_size: .; d_call: .; v_call: TRBV11-2; j_call: TRBJ2-5; cdr3_nt: TGTGCCAGCAGCTTAAGGCCGGGATTGGAGACCCAGTACTTC; cdr3_aa: CASSLRPGLETQYF
clone_size: .; d_call: .; v_call: TRBV7-3; j_call: TRBJ2-2; cdr3_nt: TGTGCCAGCAGCCCGAGCAGTGCGAACACCGGGGAGCTGTTTTTT; cdr3_aa: CASSPSSANTGELFF
clone_size: few; d_call: .; v_call: TRBV15; j_call: TRBJ1-1; cdr3_nt: TGTGCCACCAGCAGGACCTTGTGGGGCGAAGCTTTCTTT; cdr3_aa: CATSRTLWGEAFF